The source of this T cell receptor beta chain is a study of blood T cell repertoires in COVID-19. This clone is a singleton in its sample. Sequencing used immunoSEQ multiplex PCR; TCRdb keeps in-frame clones, though not all of them. The sample contains around 190,000 clones, more than 75% of which appear only once. The CDR3 covers 18 residues. The V gene's germline CDR1 is SGHNT and CDR2 YYREEE (reference sequence). V was clipped by 4 bases and J by 0 bases; unmatched bases: 9. The chain recombines TRBV5-4 with TRBJ1-6, with 8 nucleotides matching TRBD1. This sequence was found in a human donor in a cohort sampled during active COVID-19. Sequenced material: peripheral blood. The CDR3: CASSETPRGRSYNSPLHF. DNA for the CDR3: TGTGCCAGCAGCGAAACTCCCAGGGGGCGCTCCTATAATTCACCCCTCCACTTT.